The present TCR beta chain was sequenced within a study of T cell changes during pregnancy in multiple sclerosis. This CDR3 has 15 amino acids. Trimming cost V 6 bases and J 7 bases, with 21 bases left between them. CDR1 MNHNS and CDR2 SASEGT come from the germline V gene. Sequencing was performed with immunoSEQ multiplex PCR; in TCRdb, only in-frame clones are kept and a portion is missing. The sample lists roughly 120,000 clones; around 93% were seen once. The chain carries TRBV6-1 and TRBJ1-1, with D perhaps matching TRBD1 (6 bases). Sequencing used peripheral blood, obtained before pregnancy. The sequence came from a female donor with multiple sclerosis, enrolled in a pregnancy study. The CDR3 nucleotides are TGTGCCAGCAGCGTCGCCCTGACAGGACACTATGAAGCTTTCTTT. The encoded protein is CASSVALTGHYEAFF.